This entry features one TCR beta chain sequence. The V gene's germline CDR1 is SGHRS and CDR2 YFSETQ. Trimming shortened V by 0 bases and J by 6 bases, and 7 bases separated the two germline ends. The CDR3 has 13 amino acids. These data originate in a study of shared T cell receptors in the human thymus. Assay used: immunoSEQ multiplex PCR; TCRdb lists only in-frame clones, some missing. Altogether about 660,000 clones are present, approximately 87% being singletons, with the ten largest covering around 0.0099%. This same sample was also taken into another study, of human thymus T cells. That investigation notes: Corrective heart surgery yielded resections, and these provided the thymus tissue. Thymic repertoires of unrelated individuals were reported in related research to overlap highly.

The chain joins TRBV5-1 to TRBJ2-1; D is ambiguous. The TCR sequence derives from a boy younger than two with a congenital heart defect. Sequencing used thymocytes. The CDR3 DNA reads as TGCGCCAGCAGCTTGGCTAGTGGCAATGAGCAGTTCTTC. Its translation: CASSLASGNEQFF.